The 17 T cell receptor beta chains given below trace back to one sample, sequenced in a study of T cell repertoires in cytomegalovirus infection. What these receptors recognize is not known. A single record per CDR3 protein comes from TCRdb applying MiXCR to the reads. The sample lists approximately 910,000 distinct CDR3 sequences; approximately 31% were seen once. Specimen: cultured CD8+ T cells from PBMCs, collected from culture after CMV antigen stimulation. The receptors come from a human donor in good health (CMV status not recorded). Some clones in this sample may be carry-over from other donors' samples.

This clonotype was counted ten times or more. The rearrangement uses TRBV7-2 and TRBJ1-6, with TRBD1 matching over 7 bases. Germline CDR1 and CDR2: SGHTA and FQGNSA. Unmatched junction bases numbered 6, after V lost 4 bases and J lost 0 bases. CDR3 size: 17 residues. As DNA, the CDR3 is TGTGCCAGCAGCTCCCCGTCAGGGGGCTCCTATAATTCACCCCTCCACTTT. This translates into CASSSPSGGSYNSPLHF.

This clonotype was counted only a few times. The chain employs TRBV7-2 and TRBJ2-6; 9 bases agree with TRBD1. CDR3 length equals 18 residues. The germline V gene has CDR1 SGHTA and CDR2 FQGNSA. V lost 2 bases to trimming and J lost 2 bases; unmatched junction nucleotides: 7. CDR3 DNA: TGTGCCAGCAGCTTATTCCGGGACAGGGTCGCTGGGGCCAACGTCCTGACTTTC. It encodes CASSLFRDRVAGANVLTF.

This clonotype was seen a few times. J is TRBJ1-5 and V is TRBV4-1, with a tentative D call TRBD1 (5 bases). In germline, CDR1 is MGHRA, CDR2 YSYEKL. CDR3 length equals 15 residues. V was cut by 1 base and J by 4 bases, with 11 bases left in between. The CDR3 is CASSQGGWGNQPQHF. The CDR3 DNA is TGCGCCAGCAGCCAAGGGGGCTGGGGGAATCAGCCCCAGCATTTT.

This chain uses TRBV4-1 with TRBJ2-7, with 10 bases that match TRBD2. This CDR3 has 16 residues. Germline CDR1 reads MGHRA; CDR2 reads YSYEKL. V shed 0 bases and J 4 bases; nucleotides not matched to a gene: 6. CDR3 coding DNA: TGCGCCAGCAGCCAAGACTTTCTAGCGGGGGCGTACGAGCAGTACTTC. This translates into CASSQDFLAGAYEQYF.

This clonotype appeared many times. V and J are TRBV7-2 and TRBJ2-7, with 7 bases aligning to TRBD1. In germline, CDR1 is SGHTA, CDR2 FQGNSA. This CDR3 contains 13 residues. Trimming removed 1 base from V and 5 bases from J; junction bases left unmatched: 2. CDR3 amino acids: CASSLEGADEQYV. Here the CDR3 DNA reads TGTGCCAGCAGCTTAGAGGGGGCTGACGAGCAGTACGTC.

This clonotype turned up a few times. CDR3 sequence (DNA): TGTGCCAGCACTAGCGGAAAAGATACGCAGTATTTT. It encodes CASTSGKDTQYF. The rearrangement uses TRBV27 and TRBJ2-3, with 7 positions matching TRBD2. This CDR3 comprises 12 residues. V lost 7 bases, J lost 5 bases, and 3 bases stayed unmatched. Germline V gives CDR1 MNHEY, CDR2 SMNVEV (reference sequence).

This clonotype has more than one count but fewer than ten. The rearrangement uses TRBV2 and TRBJ1-1; D not resolved. From germline, CDR1 is SNHLY and CDR2 FYNNEI. The V end was cut by 3 bases, the J end by 6 bases, with 11 bases between. The CDR3 has 13 amino acids. DNA of the CDR3: TGTGCCAGCAGTGAGACGGCGAGGGCTGAAGCTTTCTTT. It yields the protein CASSETARAEAFF.

This sequence joins TRBV2 and TRBJ1-2, with D maybe TRBD1 (5 bases). This CDR3 has 16 amino acids. Trimming removed 4 bases at V and 3 bases at J, with 18 bases between. Germline V gene lookup returns CDR1 SNHLY and CDR2 FYNNEI. As DNA, the CDR3 is TGTGCCAGCAGTGGAGAGGGCCAGCCGGGGGACTATGGCTACACCTTC. Translated, it gives CASSGEGQPGDYGYTF. Combining the CDR3 with reference TRBV2 and TRBJ1-2 gives the whole variable domain EPEVTQTPSHQVTQMGQEVILRCVPISNHLYFYWYRQILGQKVEFLVSFYNNEISEKSEIFDDQFSVERPDGSNFTLKIRSTKLEDSAMYFCASSGEGQPGDYGYTFGSGTRLTVV.

The chain is built from TRBV14 and TRBJ2-3; 12 bases line up with TRBD2. Trimming took 0 bases from V and 6 from J; bases not matched to a gene: 7. Germline CDR1 is SGHDN and CDR2 is FVKESK. This CDR3 is built from 17 residues. This CDR3 reads CASSQDRLAGDWDTQYF. DNA of the CDR3: TGTGCCAGCAGCCAAGATCGACTAGCGGGGGATTGGGATACGCAGTATTTT.

Here the CDR3 reads CASSADSEKPQHF. CDR3 coding DNA: TGTGCCAGCAGCGCCGACAGCGAGAAGCCCCAGCATTTT. The gene calls are TRBV7-3 and TRBJ1-5; D perhaps matches TRBD1 (5 bases). Trimming pared 5 bases from V and 8 bases from J, leaving 13 bases between. The CDR3 consists of 13 residues. Germline values: CDR1 SGHTA, CDR2 FQGTGA.

V gene TRBV20-1 combines with J gene TRBJ1-5, with 8 bases aligning to TRBD1. V was clipped by 0 bases and J by 7 bases; unmatched bases: 14. Germline V lookup: CDR1 DFQATT, CDR2 SNEGSKA (reference sequence). The CDR3 has 17 amino acids. CDR3 bases: TGCAGTGCTAGAGATAGCACAGGGGGGTGGGTAAGACAGCCCCAGCATTTT. As protein: CSARDSTGGWVRQPQHF.

Turning to this clonotype: Relative to the germline gene, one junction end is altered; a read error may explain this. V usage is TRBV14 and J usage is TRBJ1-1; D uncertain. Germline V gene data show CDR1 as SGHDN and CDR2 as FVKESK. CDR3 size: 13 residues. CDR3 bases: TGTGCCAGCAGTCAAGGAGGATGGGCTGAAGCTTTCTTT. Translating gives CASSQGGWAEAFF.

This clonotype was detected ten times or more. V gene TRBV7-6 combines with J gene TRBJ2-1, with D possibly TRBD1 on 7 matching bases. CDR1 is SGHVS and CDR2 is FNYEAQ in the germline V gene. The V gene lost 7 bases and the J gene lost 9 bases, with 13 bases spanning the gap. The CDR3 contains 12 residues. CDR3 residues: CASTPGGFEQFF. The CDR3 bases are TGTGCCAGCACCCCAGGGGGGTTTGAGCAGTTCTTC.

This clonotype has a handful of counts. The chain is built from TRBV7-6 and TRBJ2-1; 10 bases are shared with TRBD2. The CDR3 length is 15 residues. Unmatched junction bases numbered 7, after V lost 2 bases and J lost 9 bases. CDR1 and CDR2 (germline): SGHVS, FNYEAQ. The CDR3 here is CASSLFSGGAVEQFF. The DNA for the CDR3 is TGTGCCAGCAGCTTATTCAGCGGGGGGGCTGTTGAGCAGTTCTTC.

The V gene is TRBV6-1, the J gene TRBJ2-1; the D gene could be TRBD1 or TRBD2 (6 bases each). With 1 base removed from V and 6 bases from J, the gap between germline ends came to 10 bases. The CDR3 has 14 amino acids. The germline gives CDR1 MNHNS, CDR2 SASEGT. DNA for the CDR3: TGTGCCAGCAGTGAAGTTGGGGGGCTCAATGAGCAGTTCTTC. Translated: CASSEVGGLNEQFF.

The CDR3 here is CASSQEAERSGGYNEQFF. CDR3 bases: TGCGCCAGCAGCCAAGAAGCGGAGCGAAGCGGGGGCTACAATGAGCAGTTCTTC. This sequence joins TRBV4-1 and TRBJ2-1; TRBD2 agrees at 8 bases. Losses at the gene ends were 0 bases for V and 3 bases for J; bases not matched to a gene: 10. Germline V gives CDR1 MGHRA, CDR2 YSYEKL. This CDR3 has 18 amino acids.

This clonotype turned up a few times. The chain uses TRBV12-3 or TRBV12-4 and TRBJ2-2; no clear D. The V gene lost 3 bases and the J gene lost 1 base, with 3 bases spanning the gap. This CDR3 region has 13 residues. The CDR3 bases are TGTGCCAGCAGTTTTATGAACACCGGGGAGCTGTTTTTT. As protein: CASSFMNTGELFF.